This T cell receptor (beta chain) was identified in a study of T cells in Graves' hyperthyroidism and ophthalmopathy. Note on this clonotype: The junction does not match germline at one end; this may be a read error.

Amplified TCR beta CDR3 regions came from RNA transcripts. HTBI primers were employed in a first-round RT-PCR of the TCR CDR3. TCRdb processed the multiplex PCR reads anew with MiXCR; each CDR3 protein has one entry. The sample shows about 770,000 distinct CDR3 sequences, around 19% of them seen only once. This receptor was obtained from a woman aged 45-65 years with Graves' hyperthyroidism that later progressed to Graves' ophthalmopathy. Sequencing was done on a sample of blood.

The CDR3 DNA reads as TGTGTCAGCAGTTTCGCGGGACTAGCGGGGGACTCCTACGAGCAGTACTTC. Protein sequence: CVSSFAGLAGDSYEQYF. The chain carries TRBV6-5 and TRBJ2-7; 14 bases align to TRBD2. Germline CDR1 is MNHEY and CDR2 is SVGAGI. This CDR3 spans 17 amino acids.